These 28 T cell receptor beta chains share one sample of origin, sequenced in a study of blood T cell repertoires in COVID-19. Profiled with immunoSEQ multiplex PCR; TCRdb holds only in-frame clones, not every one. Of about 90,000 clones in the sample, over 75% were seen once. Sequenced material: peripheral blood. These receptors were collected from a man aged 45-65 years with acute or convalescent COVID-19.

The chain recombines TRBV19 with TRBJ1-2; D gene unclear. Per the germline V gene, CDR1 is LNHDA and CDR2 is SQIVND (reference sequence). Trimming left V 3 bases short and J 2 bases short, with 7 bases between. The CDR3 spans 13 residues. The CDR3: CASSMGGNYGYTF. The CDR3 DNA sequence: TGTGCCAGTAGTATGGGAGGGAACTATGGCTACACCTTC. The full variable domain, its missing parts supplied by reference TRBV19 and TRBJ1-2, is DGGITQSPKYLFRKEGQNVTLSCEQNLNHDAMYWYRQDPGQGLRLIYYSQIVNDFQKGDIAEGYSVSREKKESFPLTVTSAQKNPTAFYLCASSMGGNYGYTFGSGTRLTVV.

This chain links TRBV19 with TRBJ1-5; D ambiguous. Germline V gene lookup returns CDR1 LNHDA and CDR2 SQIVND (reference sequence). Trimming pared 3 bases from V and 3 bases from J, leaving 12 bases between. The CDR3 spans 15 residues. The CDR3 is CASSMDGSDNQPQHF. The CDR3 bases are TGTGCCAGTAGTATGGATGGGAGTGACAATCAGCCCCAGCATTTT.

The chain couples TRBV29-1 to TRBJ1-2; TRBD1 agrees at 8 bases. The V gene's germline CDR1 is SQVTM and CDR2 ANQGSEA. This CDR3 has 18 residues. The trim removed 2 bases at V and 3 bases at J, leaving 17 bases unmatched. This CDR3 reads CSVETPGTGFLEDYGYTF. In nucleotides, the CDR3 is TGCAGCGTTGAAACGCCCGGGACAGGCTTCCTCGAAGACTATGGCTACACCTTC.

V usage is TRBV27 and J usage is TRBJ2-2, with 11 bases fitting TRBD1. The CDR3 is 18 residues long. CDR1 is MNHEY, CDR2 SMNVEV, per germline (reference sequence). V lost 5 bases and J lost 4; bases outside the gene matches: 12. The chain's CDR3 is CASSLDRGLAGFTGELFF. The CDR3 coding sequence is TGTGCCAGCAGTCTGGACAGGGGGCTAGCGGGATTCACCGGGGAGCTGTTTTTT.

The V and J genes are TRBV4-1 and TRBJ2-2; D may be TRBD1 (6 bases). The CDR3 runs 14 residues. V was pared by 6 bases and J by 4 bases, with 12 bases between. CDR1 is MGHRA, CDR2 YSYEKL, per germline. CDR3 DNA sequence: TGCGCCAGCAGGTTCCAGGGGAGCACCGGGGAGCTGTTTTTT. It specifies CASRFQGSTGELFF.

V gene TRBV5-5 combines with J gene TRBJ2-1, with 8 bases aligning to TRBD2. V trimming: 4 bases; J trimming: 3 bases; junction bases outside the gene matches: 15. CDR3 length: 18 residues. Germline-derived CDR1 and CDR2 are SGHKS and YYEKEE (reference sequence). CDR3 DNA: TGTGCCAGCAGCGTATCCTTGTCCCCGCGGGAGGACTACAATGAGCAGTTCTTC. Translating gives CASSVSLSPREDYNEQFF.

J is TRBJ2-3 and V is TRBV7-8; 9 bases align to TRBD1. The V and J ends lost 4 bases and 3 bases, in that order; junction bases with no gene match: 8. The CDR3 extends over 16 amino acids. Germline V gene sequence: CDR1 SGHVS, CDR2 FQNEAQ. DNA for the CDR3: TGTGCCAGCAGCTCCTCGTACAGGGGGCCGACAGATACGCAGTATTTT. Its protein is CASSSSYRGPTDTQYF.

The chain is built from TRBV3-1 (or the pseudogene TRBV3-2) and TRBJ2-7; D might be TRBD1 (5 bases). Per the germline V gene, CDR1 is LGHDT and CDR2 is YNNKEL (reference sequence). The ends were cut back, 4 bases at V and 3 bases at J, with 13 bases in the middle. The CDR3 is 14 residues long. Here the CDR3 DNA reads TGTGCCAGCAGCCTAGGGGAAGGTTTCTACGAGCAGTACTTC. Its translation: CASSLGEGFYEQYF.

The chain links TRBV15 to TRBJ2-3, with D uncertain. Germline V gene lookup returns CDR1 LNHNV and CDR2 YYDKDF (reference sequence). Trimming left V 0 bases short and J 6 bases short, with 7 bases between. CDR3 length: 13 residues. The CDR3 region is CATSRDLLDTQYF. Written as DNA, the CDR3 is TGTGCCACCAGCAGAGATCTTCTTGATACGCAGTATTTT. The variable domain in full, with the rest retrieved from reference TRBV15 and TRBJ2-3, is DAMVIQNPRYQVTQFGKPVTLSCSQTLNHNVMYWYQQKSSQAPKLLFHYYDKDFNNEADTPDNFQSRRPNTSFCFLDIRSPGLGDTAMYLCATSRDLLDTQYFGPGTRLTVL.

The rearrangement joins TRBV7-2 to TRBJ2-7; 13 bases fit TRBD2. Trimming took 3 bases from V and 2 from J; bases not matched to a gene: 4. The CDR3 runs to 16 residues. Germline lookup yields CDR1 SGHTA and CDR2 FQGNSA. The CDR3 DNA sequence: TGTGCCAGCAGCTTCGCTACTAGCGGGGGGGCCTACGAGCAGTACTTC. Its translation: CASSFATSGGAYEQYF.

V and J are TRBV7-2 and TRBJ2-3; 7 positions match TRBD2. This CDR3 comprises 15 residues. Germline V gene lookup returns CDR1 SGHTA and CDR2 FQGNSA. The trim removed 4 bases at V and 0 bases at J, leaving 4 bases unmatched. CDR3 in amino acids: CASSSLAASTDTQYF. The CDR3 DNA reads as TGTGCCAGCAGCTCGCTAGCGGCCAGCACAGATACGCAGTATTTT. The whole variable domain, remainder taken from reference TRBV7-2 and TRBJ2-3, is GAGVSQSPSNKVTEKGKDVELRCDPISGHTALYWYRQSLGQGLEFLIYFQGNSAPDKSGLPSDRFSAERTGGSVSTLTIQRTQQEDSAVYLCASSSLAASTDTQYFGPGTRLTVL.

Only one count was recorded for this clone. CDR3 DNA: TGTGCCAGCAGTTACGGGACTAGCGGGGGTTACGAGCAGTACTTC. Residues: CASSYGTSGGYEQYF. This chain links TRBV6-5 with TRBJ2-7; TRBD2 matches 14 bases. Germline-derived CDR1 and CDR2 are MNHEY and SVGAGI. This CDR3 is built from 15 residues. V was pared by 2 bases and J by 4 bases, with 1 base of the junction left unmatched.

A single count supports this clone. The rearrangement links TRBV5-4 to TRBJ1-2, with D possibly TRBD1 on 6 matching bases. CDR3 length equals 14 residues. The germline CDR1 and CDR2 sequences are SGHNT and YYREEE (reference sequence). V lost 0 bases and J 4 bases, leaving 10 bases between the germline ends. The CDR3 region is CASSLAGQSYGYTF. CDR3 nucleotides: TGTGCCAGCAGCTTGGCGGGACAAAGCTATGGCTACACCTTC. The complete variable domain, with remaining parts taken from reference TRBV5-4 and TRBJ1-2, reads ETGVTQSPTHLIKTRGQQVTLRCSSQSGHNTVSWYQQALGQGPQFIFQYYREEENGRGNFPPRFSGLQFPNYSSELNVNALELDDSALYLCASSLAGQSYGYTFGSGTRLTVV.

The chain combines TRBV5-1 with TRBJ2-5, with 11 bases fitting TRBD2. V trimming: 3 bases; J trimming: 5 bases; junction bases outside the gene matches: 21. The CDR3 is 20 residues long. Per germline, CDR1 SGHRS and CDR2 YFSETQ. The CDR3 DNA reads TGCGCCAGCAGCTGGACCGGAGTCACTAGCGGGAGAATAGCTGATGAGACCCAGTACTTC. Translating gives CASSWTGVTSGRIADETQYF. Complete variable domain (other parts from reference TRBV5-1 and TRBJ2-5): KAGVTQTPRYLIKTRGQQVTLSCSPISGHRSVSWYQQTPGQGLQFLFEYFSETQRNKGNFPGRFSGRQFSNSRSEMNVSTLELGDSALYLCASSWTGVTSGRIADETQYFGPGTRLLVL.

This clone appeared a few times. V usage is TRBV7-6 and J usage is TRBJ2-7; 7 bases align to TRBD2. This CDR3 region has 14 residues. The germline V gene encodes CDR1 SGHVS and CDR2 FNYEAQ. Trimming took 1 base from V and 6 from J; bases not matched to a gene: 6. CDR3 sequence (DNA): TGTGCCAGCAGCTTAGTCAGTGGGGGGGGCGAGCAGTACTTC. Its protein is CASSLVSGGGEQYF.

This clone was found a few times. The gene calls are TRBV27 and TRBJ1-1; D perhaps matches TRBD1 (5 bases). V was pared by 0 bases and J by 1 base, with 9 bases between. The CDR3 has 15 residues. Germline lookup yields CDR1 MNHEY and CDR2 SMNVEV (reference sequence). In nucleotides, the CDR3 is TGTGCCAGCAGTTTATCGAAGGGGTCGAACACTGAAGCTTTCTTT. Translation: CASSLSKGSNTEAFF.

The genes are TRBV6-4 and TRBJ2-1, with D maybe TRBD2 (7 bases). Germline V lookup: CDR1 MRHNA, CDR2 SNTAGT. Between the trimmed V and J ends, which lost 5 bases and 7 bases, there was a span of 18 bases. The CDR3 has 15 amino acids. The CDR3 here is CASSSFGGQKNEQFF. The CDR3 nucleotides read TGTGCCAGCAGTTCCTTCGGGGGGCAAAAGAATGAGCAGTTCTTC.

The J gene is TRBJ2-1, the V gene TRBV12-3 or TRBV12-4; no firm D call. The CDR3 consists of 13 residues. The V gene lost 5 bases and the J gene lost 10 bases, with 15 bases spanning the gap. The CDR3 loop is CASSPLNTNEQFF. As DNA, the CDR3 is TGTGCCAGCAGTCCCCTTAACACTAACGAGCAGTTCTTC.

The chain carries TRBV5-1 and TRBJ2-1, with a possible D match to TRBD1 (6 bases). The germline CDR1 and CDR2 sequences are SGHRS and YFSETQ. This CDR3 is 14 amino acids long. V was pared by 3 bases and J by 7 bases, with 14 bases between. The CDR3, as DNA: TGCGCCAGCAGCTCGGGACAACCGGGAAATGAGCAGTTCTTC. Amino acid sequence: CASSSGQPGNEQFF.

This chain joins TRBV6-5 and TRBJ1-6; possible D gene TRBD1, 5 bases. The length of the CDR3 is 15 residues. Germline CDR1 and CDR2: MNHEY and SVGAGI. The V end lost 6 bases, the J end lost 0 bases, and 9 bases lay between the germline ends. DNA of the CDR3: TGTGCCAGCAGCTTTGACAGCTCCTATAATTCACCCCTCCACTTT. Its translation: CASSFDSSYNSPLHF.

The J gene is TRBJ2-7, the V gene TRBV12-3 or TRBV12-4; D call uncertain. The CDR3 extends over 11 amino acids. Trimming cost V 5 bases and J 3 bases, with 5 bases left between them. The CDR3 here is CASSADYEQYF. In nucleotides, the CDR3 is TGTGCCAGCAGTGCAGACTACGAGCAGTACTTC.

The chain carries TRBV30 and TRBJ2-5; 8 bases agree with TRBD2. V lost 0 bases to trimming and J lost 5 bases; unmatched junction nucleotides: 8. Germline CDR1 and CDR2: GTSNPN and SVGIG (reference sequence). CDR3 length: 15 amino acids. CDR3 amino acids: CAWSVGAGDRETQYF. The CDR3 nucleotides read TGTGCCTGGAGTGTCGGAGCGGGAGATCGGGAGACCCAGTACTTC. The full variable domain, its missing parts supplied by reference TRBV30 and TRBJ2-5, is SQTIHQWPATLVQPVGSPLSLECTVEGTSNPNLYWYRQAAGRGLQLLFYSVGIGQISSEVPQNLSASRPQDRQFILSSKKLLLSDSGFYLCAWSVGAGDRETQYFGPGTRLLVL.

The chain couples TRBV2 to TRBJ2-7; 9 nucleotides line up with TRBD1. After removal of 7 bases from V and 2 bases from J, the junction contained 6 bases not matched to a gene. The CDR3 contains 14 residues. Germline-derived CDR1 and CDR2 are SNHLY and FYNNEI. The CDR3 here is CASKYGQGTYEQYF. The CDR3 nucleotides read TGTGCCAGCAAATATGGACAGGGGACCTACGAGCAGTACTTC.

J is TRBJ1-2 and V is TRBV20-1; TRBD1 aligns across 8 bases. This CDR3 has 14 amino acids. The germline gives CDR1 DFQATT, CDR2 SNEGSKA (reference sequence). V trimming: 3 bases; J trimming: 4 bases; junction bases outside the gene matches: 7. The CDR3 reads CSASSATGAYGYTF. As DNA, the CDR3 is TGCAGTGCTAGTAGCGCGACAGGGGCCTATGGCTACACCTTC.

This clone appeared a single time. This chain joins TRBV6-5 and TRBJ1-6; 7 nucleotides align to TRBD1. CDR1 MNHEY and CDR2 SVGAGI come from the germline V gene. The CDR3 loop spans 15 amino acids. The V gene end was trimmed by 6 bases and the J gene end by 4 bases; junction bases not matched to a gene: 6. The CDR3 spells CASRKPGQYNSPLHF. CDR3 coding DNA: TGTGCCAGCAGGAAACCGGGACAGTATAATTCACCCCTCCACTTT.

The V call is TRBV9, the J call TRBJ2-3; 10 positions match TRBD1. The CDR3 has 14 residues. V dropped 4 bases and J dropped 6; count of bases not matched to a gene: 5. Looked up from germline, CDR1 is SGDLS and CDR2 is YYNGEE. Here the CDR3 reads CASSMTGQGDTQYF. The CDR3 DNA reads as TGTGCCAGCAGCATGACGGGACAGGGGGATACGCAGTATTTT.

The chain is built from TRBV2 and TRBJ2-4; D possibly corresponds to TRBD1 (6 bases). The germline V and J ends were trimmed by 7 bases and 8 bases, with 15 bases remaining between them. Germline V CDR1 and CDR2: SNHLY, FYNNEI. The CDR3 has 13 residues. The CDR3 nucleotides are TGTGCCAGCAAACACAGGGACGCGGACATTCAGTACTTC. Encoded protein: CASKHRDADIQYF.

The J gene is TRBJ2-7, the V gene TRBV18, with TRBD1 as a possible D gene (6 bases). This CDR3 is built from 16 residues. The V end lost 2 bases, the J end lost 3 bases, and 17 bases lay between the germline ends. CDR1 and CDR2 (germline): KGHSH, LQKENI. CDR3 region: CASSPSVPGALYEQYF. The DNA for the CDR3 is TGTGCCAGCTCACCATCGGTCCCAGGGGCTCTCTACGAGCAGTACTTC.